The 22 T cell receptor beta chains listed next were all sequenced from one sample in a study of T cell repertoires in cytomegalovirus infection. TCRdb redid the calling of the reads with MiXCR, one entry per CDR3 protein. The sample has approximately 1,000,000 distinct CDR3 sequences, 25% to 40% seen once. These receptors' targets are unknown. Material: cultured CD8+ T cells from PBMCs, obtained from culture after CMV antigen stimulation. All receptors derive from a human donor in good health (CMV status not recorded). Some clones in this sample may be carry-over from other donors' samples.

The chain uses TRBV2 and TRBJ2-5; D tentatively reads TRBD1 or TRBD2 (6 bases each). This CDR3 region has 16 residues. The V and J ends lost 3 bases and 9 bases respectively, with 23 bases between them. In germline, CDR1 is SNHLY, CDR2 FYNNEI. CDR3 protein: CASSEEGTLFDWSQYF. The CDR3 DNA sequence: TGTGCCAGCAGTGAGGAGGGGACACTGTTTGACTGGTCCCAGTACTTC.

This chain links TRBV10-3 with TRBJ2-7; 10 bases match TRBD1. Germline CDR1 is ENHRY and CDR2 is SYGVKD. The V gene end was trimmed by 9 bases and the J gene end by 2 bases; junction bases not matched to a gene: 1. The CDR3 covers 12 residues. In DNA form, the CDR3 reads TGTGCCATTGGACAGGGGGCCTACGAGCAGTACGTC. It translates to CAIGQGAYEQYV.

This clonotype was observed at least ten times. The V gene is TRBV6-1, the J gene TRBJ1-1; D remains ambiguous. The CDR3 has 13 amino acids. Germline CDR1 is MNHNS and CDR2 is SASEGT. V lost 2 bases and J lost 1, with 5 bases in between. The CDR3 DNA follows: TGTGCCAGCAGTGAATGGGGGAACACTGAAGCTTTCTTT. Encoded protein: CASSEWGNTEAFF.

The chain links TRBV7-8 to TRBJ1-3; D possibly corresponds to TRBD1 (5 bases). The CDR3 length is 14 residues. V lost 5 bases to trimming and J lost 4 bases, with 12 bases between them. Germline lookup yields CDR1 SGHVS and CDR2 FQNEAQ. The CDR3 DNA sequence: TGTGCCAGCAGCCCCCTTGCAGGGGGAAACACCATATATTTT. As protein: CASSPLAGGNTIYF.

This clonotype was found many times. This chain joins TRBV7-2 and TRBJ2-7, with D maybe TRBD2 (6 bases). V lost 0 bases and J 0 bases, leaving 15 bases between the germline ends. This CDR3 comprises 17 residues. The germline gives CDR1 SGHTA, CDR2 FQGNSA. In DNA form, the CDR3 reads TGTGCCAGCAGCTTAGCGGCGGGGAGCTCAATCTCCTACGAGCAGTACTTC. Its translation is CASSLAAGSSISYEQYF.

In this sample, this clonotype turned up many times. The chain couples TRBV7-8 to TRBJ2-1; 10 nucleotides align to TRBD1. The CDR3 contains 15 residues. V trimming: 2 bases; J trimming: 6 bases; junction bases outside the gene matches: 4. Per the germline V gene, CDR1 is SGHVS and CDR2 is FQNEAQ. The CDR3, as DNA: TGTGCCAGCAGCTTATCTGGGACAGGGGTCAATGAGCAGTTCTTC. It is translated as CASSLSGTGVNEQFF.

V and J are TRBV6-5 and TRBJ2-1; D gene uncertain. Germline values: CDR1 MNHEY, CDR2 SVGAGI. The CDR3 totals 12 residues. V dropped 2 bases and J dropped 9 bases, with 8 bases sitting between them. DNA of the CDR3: TGTGCCAGCAGTTACGACTTTTTTGAGCAGTTCTTC. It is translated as CASSYDFFEQFF.

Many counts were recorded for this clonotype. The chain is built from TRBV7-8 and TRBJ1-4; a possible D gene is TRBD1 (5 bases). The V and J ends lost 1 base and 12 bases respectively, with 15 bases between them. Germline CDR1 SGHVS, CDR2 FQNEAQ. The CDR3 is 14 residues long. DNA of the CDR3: TGTGCCAGCAGCTTAGGGGACGGGCGCAACGAACTGTTTTTT. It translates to CASSLGDGRNELFF. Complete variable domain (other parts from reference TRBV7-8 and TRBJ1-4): GAGVSQSPRYKVAKRGQDVALRCDPISGHVSLFWYQQALGQGPEFLTYFQNEAQLDKSGLPSDRFFAERPEGSVSTLKIQRTQQEDSAVYLCASSLGDGRNELFFGSGTQLSVL.

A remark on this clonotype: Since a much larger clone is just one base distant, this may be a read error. The CDR3 loop is CASAGGSVGLDTQYF. Written as DNA, the CDR3 is TGTGCCAGCGCTGGGGGTAGCGTTGGGCTAGATACGCAGTATTTT. The gene calls are TRBV7-6 and TRBJ2-3; D possibly matches TRBD1 or TRBD2 (5 bases each). V lost 8 bases, J lost 5 bases, and 20 bases lay in between. The CDR3 has 15 amino acids. Germline loops: CDR1 SGHVS, CDR2 FNYEAQ. Together with reference TRBV7-6 and TRBJ2-3, the CDR3 gives the full variable domain: GAGVSQSPRYKVTKRGQDVALRCDPISGHVSLYWYRQALGQGPEFLTYFNYEAQQDKSGLPNDRFSAERPEGSISTLTIQRTEQRDSAMYRCASAGGSVGLDTQYFGPGTRLTVL.

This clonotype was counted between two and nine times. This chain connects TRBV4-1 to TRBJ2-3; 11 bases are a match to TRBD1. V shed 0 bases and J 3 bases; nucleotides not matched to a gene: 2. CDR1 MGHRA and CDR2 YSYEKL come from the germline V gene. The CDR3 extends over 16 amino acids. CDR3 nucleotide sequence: TGCGCCAGCAGCCAAGAAGGACAGGGGGCAACAGATACGCAGTATTTT. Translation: CASSQEGQGATDTQYF.

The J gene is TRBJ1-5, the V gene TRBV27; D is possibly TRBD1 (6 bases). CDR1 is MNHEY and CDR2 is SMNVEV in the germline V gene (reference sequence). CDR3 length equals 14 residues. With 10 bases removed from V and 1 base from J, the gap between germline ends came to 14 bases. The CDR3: CATRGGGSNQPQHF. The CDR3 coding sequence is TGTGCCACCAGGGGAGGAGGGAGCAATCAGCCCCAGCATTTT.

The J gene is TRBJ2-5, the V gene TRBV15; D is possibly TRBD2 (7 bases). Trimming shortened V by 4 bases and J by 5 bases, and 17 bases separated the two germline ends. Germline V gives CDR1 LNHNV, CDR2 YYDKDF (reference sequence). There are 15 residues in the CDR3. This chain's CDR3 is CATSIPTGGLETQYF. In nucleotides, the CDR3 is TGTGCCACCAGCATCCCGACGGGGGGCCTGGAGACCCAGTACTTC.

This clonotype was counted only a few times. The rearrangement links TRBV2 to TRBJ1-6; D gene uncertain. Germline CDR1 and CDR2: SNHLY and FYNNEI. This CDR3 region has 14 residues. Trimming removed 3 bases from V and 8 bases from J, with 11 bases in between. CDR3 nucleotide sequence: TGTGCCAGCAGTGAGGAAGGCCGTGATTCACCCCTCCACTTT. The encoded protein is CASSEEGRDSPLHF.

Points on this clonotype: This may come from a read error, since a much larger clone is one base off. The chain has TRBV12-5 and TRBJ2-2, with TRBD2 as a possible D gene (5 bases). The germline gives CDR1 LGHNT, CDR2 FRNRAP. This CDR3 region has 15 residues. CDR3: CASAPQTPLAGELLF. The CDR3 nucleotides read TGTGCTAGTGCTCCCCAGACACCTTTAGCCGGGGAGCTGTTGTTT.

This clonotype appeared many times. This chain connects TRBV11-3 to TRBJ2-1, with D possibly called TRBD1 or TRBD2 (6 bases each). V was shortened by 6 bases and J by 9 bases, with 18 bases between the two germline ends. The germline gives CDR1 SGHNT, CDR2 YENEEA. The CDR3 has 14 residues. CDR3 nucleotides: TGTGCCAGCAGTCCAGGTGGGGGGCATATTGAGCAGTTCTTC. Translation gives CASSPGGGHIEQFF.

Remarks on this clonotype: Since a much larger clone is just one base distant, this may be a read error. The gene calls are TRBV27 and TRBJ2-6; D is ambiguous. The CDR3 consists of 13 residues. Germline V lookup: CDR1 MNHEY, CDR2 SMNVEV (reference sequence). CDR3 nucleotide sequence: TGTGCCAGCAGTTTCTCTAGGGCCAACGTCCTGACTTTC. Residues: CASSFSRANVLTF. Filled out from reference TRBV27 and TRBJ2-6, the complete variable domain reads EAQVTQNPRYLITVTGKKLTVTCSQNMNHEYMSWYRQDPGLGLRQIYYSMNVEVTDKGDVPEGYKVSRKEKRNFPLILESPSPNQTSLYFCASSFSRANVLTFGAGSRLTVL.

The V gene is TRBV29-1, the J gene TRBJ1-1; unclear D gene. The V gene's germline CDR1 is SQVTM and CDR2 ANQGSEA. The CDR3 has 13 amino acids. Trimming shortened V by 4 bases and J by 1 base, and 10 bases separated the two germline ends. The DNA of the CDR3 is TGCAGCGTTGTGTTACCCCGGAACACTGAAGCTTTCTTT. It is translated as CSVVLPRNTEAFF.

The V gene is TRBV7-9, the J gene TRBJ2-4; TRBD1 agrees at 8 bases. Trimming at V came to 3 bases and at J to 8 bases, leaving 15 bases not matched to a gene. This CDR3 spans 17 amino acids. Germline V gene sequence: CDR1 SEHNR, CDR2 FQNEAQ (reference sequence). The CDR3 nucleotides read TGTGCCAGCAGCTTGGGATTGAGGCAGGGGGCATTGGACATTCAGTACTTC. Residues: CASSLGLRQGALDIQYF.

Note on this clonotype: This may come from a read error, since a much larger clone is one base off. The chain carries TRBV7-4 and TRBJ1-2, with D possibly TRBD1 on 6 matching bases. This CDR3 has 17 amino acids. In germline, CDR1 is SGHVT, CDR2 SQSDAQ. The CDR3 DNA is TGTGTCAGCAGCCCAGCCCCAACTCGGACAGCCTTGGGTGGCTACACCTTC. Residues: CVSSPAPTRTALGGYTF.

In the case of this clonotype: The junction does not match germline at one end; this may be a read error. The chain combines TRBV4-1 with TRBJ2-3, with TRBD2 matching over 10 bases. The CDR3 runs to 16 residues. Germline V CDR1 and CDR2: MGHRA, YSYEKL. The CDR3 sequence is CASSQGKAGGTNTQYF. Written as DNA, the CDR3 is TGTGCCAGCAGCCAAGGGAAAGCGGGGGGGACAAATACGCAGTATTTT.

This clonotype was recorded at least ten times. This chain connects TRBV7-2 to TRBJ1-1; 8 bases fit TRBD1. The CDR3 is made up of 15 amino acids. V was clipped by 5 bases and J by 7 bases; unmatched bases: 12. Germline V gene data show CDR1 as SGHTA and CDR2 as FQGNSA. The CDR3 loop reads CASSASGTGVLEAFF. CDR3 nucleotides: TGTGCCAGCAGCGCCTCCGGGACAGGCGTCCTTGAAGCTTTCTTT.

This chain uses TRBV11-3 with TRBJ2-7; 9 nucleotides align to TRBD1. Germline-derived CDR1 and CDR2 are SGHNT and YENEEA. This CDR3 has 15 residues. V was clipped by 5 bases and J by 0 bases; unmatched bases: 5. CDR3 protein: CASSEDRGDSYEQYF. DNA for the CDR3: TGTGCCAGCAGCGAAGACAGGGGGGACTCCTACGAGCAGTACTTC.